One sample yielded the 11 T cell receptor beta chains listed below, sequenced in a study of PD-1 blockade in mismatch repair-deficient tumors (dated by TCRdb to 2016 to 2017). Library preparation used the immunoSEQ multiplex PCR assay. TCRdb provides this immuneACCESS table in a form limited to in-frame rearrangements. Some clones are lacking; in checked studies, under half of them reflect an unresolved V gene, and why the rest are absent is not known. The sample table lists some 120,000 clones, more than 85% of them with a count of one. In total, the top ten clones hold roughly 14% of the sample. This specimen was peripheral blood, taken 44 weeks after starting pembrolizumab. The receptors come from an adult with mismatch repair-deficient cancer.

This chain uses TRBV27 with TRBJ2-5; no clear D. The length of the CDR3 is 14 residues. The germline CDR1 and CDR2 sequences are MNHEY and SMNVEV (reference sequence). Trimming cost V 2 bases and J 5 bases, with 12 bases left between them. The DNA of the CDR3 is TGTGCCAGCAGTTTAGATTGGGCAACGGAGACCCAGTACTTC. This encodes CASSLDWATETQYF.

This clone has just one count. The J gene is TRBJ2-7, the V gene TRBV5-1; D possibly corresponds to TRBD1 (5 bases). The V gene lost 0 bases and the J gene lost 1 base, with 11 bases spanning the gap. The CDR3 runs to 15 residues. In germline, CDR1 is SGHRS, CDR2 YFSETQ. DNA for the CDR3: TGCGCCAGCAGCTTGGGGGGAACAGGATCCTACGAGCAGTACTTC. Its protein is CASSLGGTGSYEQYF.

The chain couples TRBV27 to TRBJ1-1; D is unclear. The CDR3 runs to 13 residues. Trimming pared 5 bases from V and 1 base from J, leaving 8 bases between. Germline V gene sequence: CDR1 MNHEY, CDR2 SMNVEV (reference sequence). The CDR3 spells CASSIAKNTEAFF. CDR3 nucleotide sequence: TGTGCCAGCAGTATCGCCAAGAACACTGAAGCTTTCTTT.

The rearrangement links TRBV7-9 to TRBJ2-7, with TRBD1 identical over 11 bases. The CDR3 length is 19 residues. Germline assignment: CDR1 SEHNR and CDR2 FQNEAQ (reference sequence). V was clipped by 0 bases and J by 7 bases; unmatched bases: 17. CDR3 bases: TGTGCCAGCAGCTTAGCAGGGACAGGGGGTCCCTGGTTACCCTGGGAGCAGTACTTC. Amino acid sequence: CASSLAGTGGPWLPWEQYF.

The chain couples TRBV6-6 to TRBJ2-7; possible D gene TRBD1, 6 bases. The CDR3 extends over 14 amino acids. The V gene's germline CDR1 is MNHNY and CDR2 SVGAGI (reference sequence). Deletions cut 6 bases from V and 12 bases from J, with 24 bases between. The DNA for the CDR3 is TGTGCCAGCAGACAGACAGGCCTAACAAGCCCCTCGTACTTC. It is translated as CASRQTGLTSPSYF.

A single count supports this clone. The rearrangement joins TRBV15 to TRBJ2-1; weak D call: TRBD1 (6 bases). Germline loops: CDR1 LNHNV, CDR2 YYDKDF (reference sequence). V shed 2 bases and J shed 10 bases, with 18 bases lying between them. The length of the CDR3 is 15 residues. The CDR3 nucleotides read TGTGCCACCAGCAGACCTCGCCCTGGGGGCCAAGAGCAGTTCTTC. Protein: CATSRPRPGGQEQFF.

The CDR3 region has the DNA TGTGCCAGCAGCTTGGGACAGGGGAACTACGAGCAGTACTTC. This sequence encodes CASSLGQGNYEQYF. The chain employs TRBV5-4 and TRBJ2-7, with 8 bases that match TRBD1. Looked up from germline, CDR1 is SGHNT and CDR2 is YYREEE (reference sequence). With 0 bases clipped from V and 3 bases from J, the junction kept 2 bases outside the gene matches. The CDR3 is made up of 14 amino acids. Together with reference TRBV5-4 and TRBJ2-7, the CDR3 gives the full variable domain: ETGVTQSPTHLIKTRGQQVTLRCSSQSGHNTVSWYQQALGQGPQFIFQYYREEENGRGNFPPRFSGLQFPNYSSELNVNALELDDSALYLCASSLGQGNYEQYFGPGTRLTVT.

This chain uses TRBV11-2 with TRBJ2-3, with 10 bases matching TRBD2. There are 17 residues in the CDR3. The ends lost 0 bases at V and 0 bases at J; junction bases unmatched: 3. Looked up from germline, CDR1 is SGHAT and CDR2 is FQNNGV. As DNA, the CDR3 is TGTGCCAGCAGCTTAGATCCTAGCGGGAGAAGCACAGATACGCAGTATTTT. This encodes CASSLDPSGRSTDTQYF.

This chain links TRBV6-1 with TRBJ2-5; 7 bases are shared with TRBD2. The CDR3 has 12 residues. Germline trimming cut 7 bases from V and 3 bases from J; bases unmatched to any gene: 2. Per the germline V gene, CDR1 is MNHNS and CDR2 is SASEGT. The CDR3, as DNA: TGTGCCAGCAACCTAGCGGAAGAGACCCAGTACTTC. This encodes CASNLAEETQYF.

V gene TRBV13 combines with J gene TRBJ2-4; 8 bases agree with TRBD2. This CDR3 has 17 amino acids. V shed 5 bases, J shed 4 bases, and the junction held 13 bases outside the gene matches. The germline gives CDR1 PRHDT, CDR2 FYEKMQ (reference sequence). The CDR3 here is CASSRINRSGGKNIQYF. As DNA, the CDR3 is TGTGCCAGCAGCCGGATAAATCGAAGCGGGGGTAAAAACATTCAGTACTTC.

J is TRBJ2-2 and V is TRBV5-6; D unresolved. The CDR3 has 14 amino acids. Per the germline V gene, CDR1 is SGHDT and CDR2 is YYEEEE. V gave up 3 bases and J gave up 6 bases, with 12 bases separating them. The CDR3 sequence: CASSSAWYSGELFF. CDR3 in DNA: TGTGCCAGCAGCTCGGCTTGGTATTCCGGGGAGCTGTTTTTT.